This T cell receptor beta chain stems from a study of T-cell memory formation after mild COVID-19. One entry per CDR3 protein, called by TCRdb with MiXCR from the 5' RACE reads. Altogether more than 75,000 distinct CDR3 sequences are present, 20% to 25% being singletons, with the ten largest covering less than 55%. Deletions cut 2 bases from V and 2 bases from J, with 1 base between. The CDR3 contains 12 residues. Germline V CDR1 and CDR2: SGHRS, YFSETQ. Points from the study as a whole: Memory sampled before infection contained some responding clones, suggesting cross-reactive memory joined. From day 15 to 85, contracting clones were balanced between CD4 and CD8, whereas later expanders leaned toward CD4+.

This clonotype was observed at least ten times. Its antigen is unidentified. This clonotype was obtained from a man in his late teens or twenties who had mild COVID-19 (a few samples of this study predate the infection). Cell type and time point are not known. The chain combines TRBV5-1 with TRBJ2-2; D remains ambiguous. Sequences were obtained from PBMCs or a T cell subset sorted from them (not recorded which). Here the CDR3 reads CASSFNTGELFF. DNA of the CDR3: TGCGCCAGCAGCTTTAACACCGGGGAGCTGTTTTTT.